The rows below give T cell receptor beta chains drawn from one sample of a study of cytomegalovirus exposure and HLA in healthy donors. Only in-frame clones appear in the TCRdb table, and some are missing; sequencing was by immunoSEQ multiplex PCR. This sample has roughly 120,000 clones, with over 60% found just once. The sequencing input was PBMCs. Every receptor here comes from a woman between 18 and 29 years old in good health and CMV-seropositive. Each CDR3 is given with its conserved first and last residue. Fields, in order: clone size, V gene, J gene, CDR3 length, D gene, CDR3 protein, CDR3 DNA. A D gene is named only where the DNA matches it firmly. Expanded clones get a size class; other rows say once, few or many, or leave the size out.

.	TRBV12-2	TRBJ2-5	13	.	CASRLDRAETQYF	TGTGCAAGTCGCTTAGATCGTGCGGAGACCCAGTACTTC
few	TRBV5-1	TRBJ1-3	14	.	CASSLDGTGNTIYF	TGCGCCAGCAGCTTGGACGGGACTGGAAACACCATATATTTT
.	TRBV11-2	TRBJ1-1	14	.	CASSLATENTEAFF	TGTGCCAGCAGCTTAGCAACAGAGAACACTGAAGCTTTCTTT
few	TRBV5-1	TRBJ2-7	14	TRBD2	CASSWGGRSYEQYF	TGCGCCAGCAGCTGGGGGGGACGGTCCTACGAGCAGTACTTC
.	TRBV19	TRBJ1-5	16	TRBD1	CASIHGTGEPYQPQHF	TGTGCCAGTATCCACGGGACAGGGGAGCCCTATCAGCCCCAGCATTTT
.	TRBV2	TRBJ1-2	14	TRBD1	CASSEWQGAEGYTF	TGTGCCAGCAGTGAATGGCAGGGGGCGGAGGGCTACACCTTC
.	TRBV5-4	TRBJ2-6	16	.	CASRWTSASGANVLTF	TGTGCCAGCAGATGGACAAGTGCCTCTGGGGCCAACGTCCTGACTTTC
.	TRBV30	TRBJ1-3	14	.	CAWSNDRAGNTIYF	TGTGCCTGGAGTAACGACAGAGCTGGAAACACCATATATTTT
once	TRBV2	TRBJ2-3	17	TRBD2	CASRERTSGRASDTQYF	TGTGCCAGCAGAGAAAGGACTAGCGGGAGGGCCTCAGATACGCAGTATTTT
.	TRBV7-8	TRBJ2-7	14	TRBD2	CASSLGGGGYEQYF	TGTGCCAGCAGCTTAGGGGGGGGAGGCTACGAGCAGTACTTC
.	TRBV7-9	TRBJ2-5	14	.	CASSSRAAGETQYF	TGTGCCAGCAGCTCGCGGGCGGCGGGGGAGACCCAGTACTTC
.	TRBV7-9	TRBJ2-3	15	TRBD2	CASSTGTSGIGTQYF	TGTGCCAGCAGTACCGGGACTAGCGGGATTGGTACGCAGTATTTT
.	TRBV6-6	TRBJ2-7	12	.	CASSYSYYEQYF	TGTGCCAGCAGTTACTCGTACTACGAGCAGTACTTC
.	TRBV27	TRBJ2-1	19	TRBD2	CASSLSDPRLAGRDNEQFF	TGTGCCAGCAGTTTATCCGACCCTCGACTAGCGGGACGTGACAATGAGCAGTTCTTC
.	TRBV7-3	TRBJ1-2	13	.	CASSSDSNYGYTF	TGTGCCAGCAGCTCGGACAGCAACTATGGCTACACCTTC
.	TRBV4-1	TRBJ2-3	10	.	CAAGADTQYF	TGCGCCGCAGGGGCAGATACGCAGTATTTT
.	TRBV23-1	TRBJ1-1	16	.	CASSPPSPQMNTEAFF	TGCGCCAGCAGTCCCCCGAGTCCTCAAATGAACACTGAAGCTTTCTTT
few	TRBV5-4	TRBJ1-2	14	TRBD1	CASSGRQGATGYTF	TGTGCCAGCAGCGGACGACAGGGGGCCACTGGCTACACCTTC
.	TRBV4-1	TRBJ2-5	15	TRBD1	CASSRGQVSQETQYF	TGCGCCAGCAGCCGGGGACAGGTTTCCCAAGAGACCCAGTACTTC
.	TRBV6-6	TRBJ2-7	15	TRBD2	CASRPVAGGSYEQYF	TGTGCCAGCAGACCTGTAGCGGGAGGTAGCTACGAGCAGTACTTC
once	TRBV2	TRBJ2-2	15	TRBD1	CASSDDRGRTGELFF	TGTGCCAGCAGTGACGACAGGGGCCGCACCGGGGAGCTGTTTTTT
.	TRBV20-1	TRBJ2-7	11	.	CSAIEDNEQYF	TGCAGTGCTATCGAGGACAACGAGCAGTACTTC
.	TRBV5-3	TRBJ1-5	14	.	CARSSDTSNQPQHF	TGTGCCAGAAGCTCTGACACTAGCAATCAGCCCCAGCATTTT
.	TRBV28	TRBJ1-2	13	.	CASTSRVGYGYTF	TGTGCCAGCACCTCGAGGGTGGGCTATGGCTACACCTTC
.	TRBV7-3	TRBJ2-3	14	.	CASSRPLESDTQYF	TGTGCCAGCAGCCGTCCGCTAGAATCAGATACGCAGTATTTT
.	TRBV15	TRBJ2-3	17	TRBD2	CGTSRSLASGSTDTQYF	TGTGGCACCAGCAGATCCCTCGCTAGCGGGAGCACAGATACGCAGTATTTT
.	TRBV5-4	TRBJ2-7	15	TRBD1	CASSLGRQGPYEQYF	TGTGCCAGCAGCTTGGGCCGACAGGGCCCGTACGAGCAGTACTTC
few	TRBV4-1	TRBJ2-1	21	.	CASSQDPPASFWLSSYNEQFF	TGCGCCAGCAGCCAAGATCCCCCGGCTAGCTTCTGGCTGAGCTCCTACAATGAGCAGTTCTTC
.	TRBV5-1	TRBJ2-1	17	TRBD2	CASSKEGLASGWDEQFF	TGCGCCAGCAGCAAAGAGGGACTAGCGTCAGGCTGGGATGAGCAGTTCTTC
.	TRBV12-5	TRBJ1-5	12	.	CASALQRGPQHF	TGTGCTAGTGCCCTTCAAAGGGGGCCCCAGCATTTT
.	TRBV10-1	TRBJ2-1	13	TRBD2	CASSGVAGNEQFF	TGCGCCAGCAGTGGGGTAGCGGGCAATGAGCAGTTCTTC
.	TRBV5-1	TRBJ2-7	15	.	CASSLDSAGISEQYF	TGCGCCAGCAGCTTGGACTCCGCAGGGATCTCCGAGCAGTACTTC
.	TRBV5-5	TRBJ2-5	13	.	CASSFQVRETQYF	TGTGCCAGCAGCTTCCAAGTGAGGGAGACCCAGTACTTC
.	TRBV5-1	TRBJ2-7	13	TRBD2	CASSLREESEQYF	TGCGCCAGCAGCTTGCGGGAGGAGAGCGAGCAGTACTTC
.	TRBV19	TRBJ2-5	12	.	CASSRAAETQYF	TGTGCCAGTAGTAGAGCGGCAGAGACCCAGTACTTC
few	TRBV25-1	TRBJ1-2	15	.	CASSEGRRALYGYTF	TGTGCCAGCAGTGAAGGGCGCAGGGCCCTCTATGGCTACACCTTC
.	TRBV9	TRBJ2-3	16	TRBD2	CASSGTSGRGGDTQYF	TGTGCCAGCAGCGGGACTAGCGGGAGGGGGGGAGATACGCAGTATTTT